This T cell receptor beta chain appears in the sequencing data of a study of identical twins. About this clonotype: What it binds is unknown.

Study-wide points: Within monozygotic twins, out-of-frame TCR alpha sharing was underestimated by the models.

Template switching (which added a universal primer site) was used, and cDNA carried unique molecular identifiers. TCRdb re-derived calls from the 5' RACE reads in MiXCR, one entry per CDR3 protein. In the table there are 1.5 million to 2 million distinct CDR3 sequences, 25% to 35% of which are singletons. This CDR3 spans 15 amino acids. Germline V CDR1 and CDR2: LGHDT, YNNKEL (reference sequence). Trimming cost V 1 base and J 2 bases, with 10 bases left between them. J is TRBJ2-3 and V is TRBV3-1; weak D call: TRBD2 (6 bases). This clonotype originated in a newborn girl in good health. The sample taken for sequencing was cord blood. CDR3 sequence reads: CASSQGRGSTDTQYF. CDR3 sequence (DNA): TGTGCCAGCAGCCAAGGGAGGGGCTCCACAGATACGCAGTATTTT.